These 15 T cell receptor beta chains were all obtained from the same sample, sequenced in a study of shared clonotypes between healthy human individuals. This table comes from immunoSEQ multiplex PCR, and its TCRdb copy is limited to in-frame clones, with some not included. The sample contains some 2,400,000 clones, roughly 95% of which appear only once. Sequencing was done on a sample of naive CD4+ T cells sorted from blood. As for subset: CD45RA+ positively selected. These receptors were taken from a man younger than 35 in good health.

The rearrangement joins TRBV5-1 to TRBJ2-1, with 8 bases lining up with TRBD2. V dropped 4 bases and J dropped 8; count of bases not matched to a gene: 14. Germline CDR1 and CDR2: SGHRS and YFSETQ. This CDR3 comprises 16 residues. This CDR3 reads CASSRAGGSAMYEQFF. In nucleotides, the CDR3 is TGCGCCAGCAGCCGCGCGGGGGGCTCCGCGATGTATGAGCAGTTCTTC.

About this clone: Within the sample, other DNA sequences also encode this same CDR3. The genes are TRBV9 and TRBJ1-6, with D possibly being TRBD1 (5 bases). The CDR3 totals 14 residues. V was trimmed by 2 bases and J by 8 bases, leaving 11 bases between them. CDR1 is SGDLS and CDR2 is YYNGEE in the germline V gene. The CDR3 loop is CASSVGRDDSPLHF. In nucleotides, the CDR3 is TGTGCCAGCAGCGTTGGCAGGGATGATTCACCCCTCCACTTT.

The chain combines TRBV30 with TRBJ2-7, with TRBD1 as a possible D gene (5 bases). The germline CDR1 and CDR2 sequences are GTSNPN and SVGIG (reference sequence). V dropped 2 bases and J dropped 0 bases, with 20 bases sitting between them. The CDR3 loop spans 17 amino acids. The CDR3 region is CAWSKARVHPSSYEQYF. CDR3 in DNA: TGTGCCTGGAGTAAGGCCAGGGTACATCCAAGCTCCTACGAGCAGTACTTC.

V gene TRBV19 combines with J gene TRBJ2-1; 10 positions match TRBD1. Germline trimming cut 7 bases from V and 4 bases from J; bases unmatched to any gene: 13. Germline V lookup: CDR1 LNHDA, CDR2 SQIVND (reference sequence). The CDR3 length is 17 residues. The CDR3 DNA is TGTGCCAGTACCGAAAATGTACCGGGACAGGGGTACAATGAGCAGTTCTTC. This translates into CASTENVPGQGYNEQFF. The whole variable domain, remainder taken from reference TRBV19 and TRBJ2-1, is DGGITQSPKYLFRKEGQNVTLSCEQNLNHDAMYWYRQDPGQGLRLIYYSQIVNDFQKGDIAEGYSVSREKKESFPLTVTSAQKNPTAFYLCASTENVPGQGYNEQFFGPGTRLTVL.

The gene calls are TRBV27 and TRBJ1-6, with D possibly TRBD1 on 5 matching bases. V lost 3 bases, J lost 6 bases, and 15 bases lay in between. CDR1 MNHEY and CDR2 SMNVEV come from the germline V gene (reference sequence). The CDR3 contains 16 residues. The CDR3: CASSFLGVGGNSPLHF. The CDR3 DNA reads as TGTGCCAGCAGTTTTCTCGGGGTCGGGGGTAATTCACCCCTCCACTTT.

The chain carries TRBV7-2 and TRBJ2-5, with TRBD2 matching over 10 bases. The CDR3 loop spans 17 amino acids. V was clipped by 1 base and J by 3 bases; unmatched bases: 8. Germline assignment: CDR1 SGHTA and CDR2 FQGNSA. This chain's CDR3 is CASSLGTWTSGKETQYF. The CDR3 region has the DNA TGTGCCAGCAGCTTAGGGACTTGGACTAGCGGAAAAGAGACCCAGTACTTC.

The chain carries TRBV7-2 and TRBJ2-1, with TRBD1 matching 7 bases. Germline assignment: CDR1 SGHTA and CDR2 FQGNSA. The CDR3 contains 15 residues. The J segment lost 7 bases and the V segment lost 4 bases, leaving 10 bases of the junction unmatched. CDR3 nucleotide sequence: TGTGCCAGCAGCTCACCCCGCCCAGGGGGAAATGAGCAGTTCTTC. Translating gives CASSSPRPGGNEQFF. The complete variable domain, with remaining parts taken from reference TRBV7-2 and TRBJ2-1, reads GAGVSQSPSNKVTEKGKDVELRCDPISGHTALYWYRQSLGQGLEFLIYFQGNSAPDKSGLPSDRFSAERTGGSVSTLTIQRTQQEDSAVYLCASSSPRPGGNEQFFGPGTRLTVL.

The chain has TRBV28 and TRBJ1-2, with 7 bases identical to TRBD1. Germline CDR1 reads MDHEN; CDR2 reads SYDVKM. The CDR3 is 13 residues long. Losses at the gene ends were 6 bases for V and 5 bases for J; bases not matched to a gene: 6. This CDR3 is CASSDRELYGYTF. CDR3 sequence (DNA): TGTGCCAGCAGCGACAGGGAACTTTATGGCTACACCTTC.

The chain links TRBV5-1 to TRBJ2-1, with 12 bases identical to TRBD2. V shed 4 bases and J 0 bases; nucleotides not matched to a gene: 5. Per germline, CDR1 SGHRS and CDR2 YFSETQ. This CDR3 is 17 amino acids long. The CDR3, as DNA: TGCGCCAGCAGCGGGCGACTAGCGGGGGTCTCCTACAATGAGCAGTTCTTC. It encodes CASSGRLAGVSYNEQFF. The full variable domain, rest sourced from reference TRBV5-1 and TRBJ2-1, is KAGVTQTPRYLIKTRGQQVTLSCSPISGHRSVSWYQQTPGQGLQFLFEYFSETQRNKGNFPGRFSGRQFSNSRSEMNVSTLELGDSALYLCASSGRLAGVSYNEQFFGPGTRLTVL.

This clone has just one count. The chain combines TRBV18 with TRBJ2-2; 7 nucleotides match TRBD1. This CDR3 has 17 amino acids. Germline CDR1 and CDR2: KGHSH and LQKENI. J lost 2 bases, V lost 3 bases, and 9 bases had no gene match. The CDR3 loop is CASSPSLGQLNTGELFF. The CDR3 DNA is TGTGCCAGCTCACCCTCCCTGGGACAGCTTAACACCGGGGAGCTGTTTTTT.

The chain recombines TRBV7-2 with TRBJ1-6; D gene ambiguous. The length of the CDR3 is 12 residues. The germline gives CDR1 SGHTA, CDR2 FQGNSA. In nucleotides, the CDR3 is TGTGCAGTAGGTGGCCGCAATTCACCCCTCCACTTT. Its translation is CAVGGRNSPLHF.

The chain recombines TRBV28 with TRBJ2-2, with D maybe TRBD1 (6 bases). Trimming left V 5 bases short and J 2 bases short, with 15 bases between. The CDR3 covers 16 residues. CDR1 and CDR2 (germline): MDHEN, SYDVKM. The CDR3: CASSGALQGNTGELFF. In nucleotides, the CDR3 is TGTGCCAGCAGTGGGGCGTTACAGGGAAACACCGGGGAGCTGTTTTTT.

This rearrangement joins TRBV28 to TRBJ2-1, with 10 bases matching TRBD2. Germline CDR1 MDHEN, CDR2 SYDVKM. This CDR3 contains 13 residues. After removal of 4 bases from V and 14 bases from J, the junction contained 8 bases not matched to a gene. CDR3 coding DNA: TGTGCCAGCAGTTCTCTACTAGCGGGGCTGAAGTTCTTC. Its protein is CASSSLLAGLKFF.

A single count supports this clone. At the DNA level, this CDR3 is encoded by other sequences in the same sample as well. This chain connects TRBV5-1 to TRBJ2-2, with 10 bases lining up with TRBD2. The CDR3 contains 15 residues. Trimming cost V 4 bases and J 3 bases; bases outside gene matches: 3. Germline V gene sequence: CDR1 SGHRS, CDR2 YFSETQ. CDR3 DNA: TGCGCCAGCAGCGCCACTAGCGGGGACACCGGGGAGCTGTTTTTT. This sequence encodes CASSATSGDTGELFF.

The rearrangement joins TRBV2 to TRBJ2-5; D possibly corresponds to TRBD2 (7 bases). Germline assignment: CDR1 SNHLY and CDR2 FYNNEI. The CDR3 runs to 14 residues. V was trimmed by 3 bases and J by 4 bases, leaving 12 bases between them. The CDR3 sequence: CASSEIGGAETQYF. The CDR3 bases are TGTGCCAGCAGTGAGATAGGGGGGGCAGAGACCCAGTACTTC.